The 8 T cell receptor beta chains below all came from one sample that was sequenced in a study of OX40 agonist ivuxolimab in advanced cancers. Sequencing was performed with immunoSEQ multiplex PCR; in TCRdb, only in-frame clones are kept and a portion is missing. Found here are 53,000 or so clones, 80% to 90% of them singletons; the top ten hold 0.37%. Sequenced here: CD4+ or CD8+ T cells sorted from blood, sampled in a trial of the OX40 agonist ivuxolimab. Receptors were obtained from an adult with an advanced solid tumor such as melanoma, head and neck, liver or kidney cancer.

The chain uses TRBV18 and TRBJ2-7, with TRBD1 matching over 7 bases. V dropped 1 base and J dropped 7; count of bases not matched to a gene: 7. The CDR3 has 14 amino acids. Germline CDR1 reads KGHSH; CDR2 reads LQKENI. The CDR3 DNA is TGTGCCAGCTCACCACAGGGGGCATTCCGGGAGCAGTACTTC. This encodes CASSPQGAFREQYF.

The chain carries TRBV5-1 and TRBJ2-5; either TRBD1 or TRBD2 may supply D (5 bases each). Germline V gene lookup returns CDR1 SGHRS and CDR2 YFSETQ. The CDR3 consists of 15 residues. With 4 bases removed from V and 1 base from J, the gap between germline ends came to 14 bases. CDR3 protein: CASSGSGAVQETQYF. Written as DNA, the CDR3 is TGCGCCAGCAGCGGATCCGGGGCGGTCCAAGAGACCCAGTACTTC. Variable domain in full (rest from reference TRBV5-1 and TRBJ2-5): KAGVTQTPRYLIKTRGQQVTLSCSPISGHRSVSWYQQTPGQGLQFLFEYFSETQRNKGNFPGRFSGRQFSNSRSEMNVSTLELGDSALYLCASSGSGAVQETQYFGPGTRLLVL.

The rearrangement uses TRBV19 and TRBJ1-1, with 10 bases matching TRBD1. The CDR3 is 14 residues long. With 10 bases clipped from V and 4 bases from J, the junction kept 9 bases outside the gene matches. In germline, CDR1 is LNHDA, CDR2 SQIVND (reference sequence). The CDR3 is CATQLRTGGTEAFF. CDR3 bases: TGTGCCACCCAACTTCGGACAGGGGGCACTGAAGCTTTCTTT. The full variable domain, in which reference TRBV19 and TRBJ1-1 provide the parts outside the CDR3, is DGGITQSPKYLFRKEGQNVTLSCEQNLNHDAMYWYRQDPGQGLRLIYYSQIVNDFQKGDIAEGYSVSREKKESFPLTVTSAQKNPTAFYLCATQLRTGGTEAFFGQGTRLTVV.

This chain uses TRBV27 with TRBJ2-7; D uncertain. This CDR3 contains 15 residues. V was shortened by 2 bases and J by 2 bases, with 13 bases between the two germline ends. Germline lookup yields CDR1 MNHEY and CDR2 SMNVEV (reference sequence). The CDR3, as DNA: TGTGCCAGCAGTTTAAGGGCAGCCCTTCCCTACGAGCAGTACTTC. Its protein is CASSLRAALPYEQYF.

This clone has a single count. The rearrangement uses TRBV2 and TRBJ1-5, with D possibly being TRBD1 (6 bases). V shed 6 bases and J shed 2 bases, with 23 bases lying between them. The V gene's germline CDR1 is SNHLY and CDR2 FYNNEI. The CDR3 runs 18 residues. CDR3 coding DNA: TGTGCCAGCAGCCCCGCCTGGGACACCCCATTGGGCAATCAGCCCCAGCATTTT. Translating gives CASSPAWDTPLGNQPQHF.

The CDR3: CAIARGGRDQPQHF. Here the CDR3 DNA reads TGTGCCATCGCTAGGGGTGGGAGAGATCAGCCCCAGCATTTT. J is TRBJ1-5 and V is TRBV10-3; perhaps TRBD1 as D (5 bases). Trimming left V 8 bases short and J 5 bases short, with 16 bases between. Germline-derived CDR1 and CDR2 are ENHRY and SYGVKD. The CDR3 has 14 amino acids.

The chain links TRBV14 to TRBJ1-1; no clear D. Germline lookup yields CDR1 SGHDN and CDR2 FVKESK. The ends were cut back, 0 bases at V and 0 bases at J, with 2 bases in the middle. CDR3 length: 13 residues. The CDR3 reads CASSQDLNTEAFF. In nucleotides, the CDR3 is TGTGCCAGCAGCCAAGATTTGAACACTGAAGCTTTCTTT.

The sample holds one count of this clone. The chain uses TRBV29-1 and TRBJ2-7, with D unresolved. Deletions cut 0 bases from V and 3 bases from J, with 12 bases between. This CDR3 contains 14 residues. CDR1 SQVTM and CDR2 ANQGSEA come from the germline V gene. The CDR3 loop is CSVEDRILGYEQYF. CDR3 bases: TGCAGCGTTGAAGATCGGATACTGGGCTACGAGCAGTACTTC.